This is a list of T cell receptor beta chains from one sample in a study of T cells after yellow fever vaccination. TCRdb analysed the 5' RACE reads with MiXCR anew, one entry per CDR3 protein. The repertoire holds around 180,000 distinct CDR3 sequences, with 6.2% as singletons. The sample consisted of CD4+ T cells sorted from PBMCs, taken on the day of the first yellow fever vaccination. These receptor sequences come from a man between 18 and 29 years old who received the YFV17D yellow fever vaccine. CDR3s include the opening cysteine and the closing phenylalanine or tryptophan. Fields, in order: clone size, J gene, V gene, D gene, CDR3 DNA, CDR3 protein. The D gene is left open where the match is weak. Size is omitted from some rows. Given values are once, few, many or a class for expanded clones.

clone_size: few; j_call: TRBJ2-5; v_call: TRBV5-6; d_call: NA; cdr3_nt: TGTGCCAGCAGCTATGGGCTCTCACAAGAGACCCAGTACTTC; cdr3_aa: CASSYGLSQETQYF
clone_size: few; j_call: TRBJ2-7; v_call: TRBV7-2; d_call: TRBD2; cdr3_nt: TGTGCCAGCAGCTTTGAGGCTAGCGGGGTGAGAGAGCAGTACTTC; cdr3_aa: CASSFEASGVREQYF
clone_size: few; j_call: TRBJ2-7; v_call: TRBV27; d_call: TRBD2; cdr3_nt: TGTGCCAGCAGACTAGCGGGTTTCTCCTACGAGCAGTACTTC; cdr3_aa: CASRLAGFSYEQYF
clone_size: few; j_call: TRBJ2-7; v_call: TRBV5-1; d_call: NA; cdr3_nt: TGCGCCAGCAGTTCGGACGGACCCACTAGCTCCTACGAGCAGTACTTC; cdr3_aa: CASSSDGPTSSYEQYF
clone_size: many; j_call: TRBJ2-3; v_call: TRBV7-8; d_call: NA; cdr3_nt: TGTGCCAGCAGCTTAGCCAAGGGGGGACGCGATACGCAGTATTTT; cdr3_aa: CASSLAKGGRDTQYF
clone_size: many; j_call: TRBJ1-1; v_call: TRBV27; d_call: TRBD1; cdr3_nt: TGTGCCAGCCGGGGGACAGGGAAGACTGAAGCTTTCTTT; cdr3_aa: CASRGTGKTEAFF
clone_size: many; j_call: TRBJ2-7; v_call: TRBV10-3; d_call: TRBD2; cdr3_nt: TGTGCCATCAGTGAGTCAGGAACTAGCGGGTCCTACGAGCAGTACTTC; cdr3_aa: CAISESGTSGSYEQYF
clone_size: NA; j_call: TRBJ1-2; v_call: TRBV5-1; d_call: NA; cdr3_nt: TGCGCCAGCAGCTTGGCGGGGCCCTCCGATGGCTACACCTTC; cdr3_aa: CASSLAGPSDGYTF
clone_size: few; j_call: TRBJ2-3; v_call: TRBV20-1; d_call: NA; cdr3_nt: TGCAGTGCCCCTTGGGATGGTACGCAGTATTTT; cdr3_aa: CSAPWDGTQYF
clone_size: NA; j_call: TRBJ2-3; v_call: TRBV9; d_call: NA; cdr3_nt: TGTGCCAGCAGCGGGACTTCTAGCACAGATACGCAGTATTTT; cdr3_aa: CASSGTSSTDTQYF
clone_size: many; j_call: TRBJ2-3; v_call: TRBV20-1; d_call: TRBD2; cdr3_nt: TGCAGTGCTAGTCATCTAGCGGGGACCACAGATACGCAGTATTTT; cdr3_aa: CSASHLAGTTDTQYF
clone_size: many; j_call: TRBJ1-2; v_call: TRBV27; d_call: NA; cdr3_nt: TGTGCCAGCAGTGTAACTCCGGGCCCCTCTGGCTACACCTTC; cdr3_aa: CASSVTPGPSGYTF
clone_size: many; j_call: TRBJ2-5; v_call: TRBV12-3/TRBV12-4; d_call: NA; cdr3_nt: TGTGCCAGCAGTTTGGGGGCGGTTGAGACCCAGTACTTC; cdr3_aa: CASSLGAVETQYF
clone_size: NA; j_call: TRBJ2-5; v_call: TRBV5-1; d_call: TRBD2; cdr3_nt: TGCGCCAACAGCTCCGGACTAGCGGGGTTGGAGACCCAGTACTTC; cdr3_aa: CANSSGLAGLETQYF
clone_size: NA; j_call: TRBJ2-7; v_call: TRBV9; d_call: TRBD2; cdr3_nt: TGTGCCAGCAGCGTAAGCGGGGGGGCCATCTACGAGCAGTACTTC; cdr3_aa: CASSVSGGAIYEQYF
clone_size: NA; j_call: TRBJ2-5; v_call: TRBV4-3; d_call: NA; cdr3_nt: TGCGCCAGCAGCCAAGATCTTGGTGCGAGCCAAGAGACCCAGTACTTC; cdr3_aa: CASSQDLGASQETQYF
clone_size: many; j_call: TRBJ1-1; v_call: TRBV4-1; d_call: NA; cdr3_nt: TGCGCCAGCAGTTTAATTGGCACTGAAGCTTTCTTT; cdr3_aa: CASSLIGTEAFF
clone_size: many; j_call: TRBJ1-1; v_call: TRBV6-6; d_call: NA; cdr3_nt: TGTGCCAGCAGTTACACAGGAGGAACTGAAGCTTTCTTT; cdr3_aa: CASSYTGGTEAFF
clone_size: NA; j_call: TRBJ2-2; v_call: TRBV5-5; d_call: NA; cdr3_nt: TGTGCCAGCAGCTGGACCGGGGCCGGGGAGCTGTTTTTT; cdr3_aa: CASSWTGAGELFF
clone_size: many; j_call: TRBJ2-3; v_call: TRBV28; d_call: NA; cdr3_nt: TGTGCCAGCAGTACCCCGAGCACAGATACGCAGTATTTT; cdr3_aa: CASSTPSTDTQYF
clone_size: many; j_call: TRBJ1-2; v_call: TRBV4-3; d_call: NA; cdr3_nt: TGCGCCAGCAGCCCCAGACACTTAGCTAACTATGGCTACACCTTC; cdr3_aa: CASSPRHLANYGYTF
clone_size: many; j_call: TRBJ2-7; v_call: TRBV10-3; d_call: TRBD1; cdr3_nt: TGTGCCATCAGTGAGTCTCAGGGGGCGAGGGAGCAGTACTTC; cdr3_aa: CAISESQGAREQYF
clone_size: many; j_call: TRBJ2-3; v_call: TRBV11-2; d_call: TRBD2; cdr3_nt: TGTGCCAGCAGCAGGAGATCTAGCGGGGGGGCCTCAGATACGCAGTATTTT; cdr3_aa: CASSRRSSGGASDTQYF
clone_size: NA; j_call: TRBJ2-5; v_call: TRBV7-2; d_call: TRBD2; cdr3_nt: TGTGCCAGCAGCTTATTTTCCGGGGGGGAAGAGACCCAGTACTTC; cdr3_aa: CASSLFSGGEETQYF
clone_size: NA; j_call: TRBJ2-7; v_call: TRBV5-1; d_call: NA; cdr3_nt: TGCGCCAGCAGCTCCCAGGGTAGCGACGGCGAGCAGTACTTC; cdr3_aa: CASSSQGSDGEQYF